This T cell receptor (beta chain) was identified during a study of control samples from healthy donors and cancer patients. The CDR3 length is 13 residues. Germline values: CDR1 SNHLY, CDR2 FYNNEI. V lost 6 bases to trimming and J lost 3 bases; unmatched junction nucleotides: 2. Sequencing used immunoSEQ multiplex PCR; TCRdb keeps in-frame clones, though not all of them. The repertoire has 170,000 or so clones, around 93% of them found once; the top ten carry about 1.5%. The V gene is TRBV2, the J gene TRBJ1-5, with 7 bases identical to TRBD1. The specimen was blood. This receptor was taken from a young man in good health. DNA for the CDR3: TGTGCCAGCAGAGGGGGCCTCAATCAGCCCCAGCATTTT. Its protein is CASRGGLNQPQHF. The complete variable domain, with remaining parts taken from reference TRBV2 and TRBJ1-5, reads EPEVTQTPSHQVTQMGQEVILRCVPISNHLYFYWYRQILGQKVEFLVSFYNNEISEKSEIFDDQFSVERPDGSNFTLKIRSTKLEDSAMYFCASRGGLNQPQHFGDGTRLSIL.